This T cell receptor beta chain appears in the sequencing data of a study of shared T cell receptors in the human thymus (dated by TCRdb to 2020 to 2023). For the study in its entirety: The study examined how self-reactive, shared T-cell receptor alpha chains are generated in the human thymus.

Regarding this clone: Its binding antigen is unknown. The record has no base qualities; no much larger clone is one base away.

Preparation of the library involved the immunoSEQ multiplex PCR assay. TCRdb provides this immuneACCESS table in a form limited to in-frame rearrangements. Some clones are lacking; in checked studies, under half of them reflect an unresolved V gene, and why the rest are absent is not known. The sample includes about 730,000 clones, with 75% to 90% observed a single time. 0.0095% to 0.013% of the sample goes to the ten largest clones. The sample was also reused in another study, on human thymus T cells. The other study reports the following: The donors were immunologically healthy infants in Finland who had open corrective cardiac surgery for congenital heart defects. Thymus tissue was collected as surgical resects that were removed during corrective cardiac surgery. Usage of V and J gene segments appeared to be biased in both the thymic and the peripheral blood repertoires. The related research found that thymic TCR repertoires overlapped highly between unrelated individuals. The study described the TCR alpha and beta repertoires in under ten infant thymus samples and a few matching peripheral blood samples. The cohort included more than 5 male and two female infants, with donor ages spanning 7 to 244 days. Thymocytes were freed from the tissue by mechanical means and kept at -70 degrees C as pellets of roughly 8.5-31 million cells. A QIAsymphony instrument was used to extract genomic DNA from frozen cell pellets. TCRB and TCRAD loci were amplified from a standardized quantity of quality-controlled genomic DNA using the immunoSEQ multiplex PCR assay. The amplicons spanned the V(D)J region and were long enough to cover the CDR3 and allow V and J genes to be identified. The commercial immunoSEQ service was used to sequence amplicons on an Illumina platform. Primer bias and sequencing errors were corrected as previously described, and TCRAD and TCRB definitions were based on the IMGT database. immunoSEQ Analyzer 3.0 and VDJTools were used for repertoire analysis, which covered basic statistics, V/J segment usage, diversity estimates, rarefaction and pairwise overlap. Diversity was estimated using the Chao1, ChaoE, Efron-Thisted, Shannon and inverse Simpson indices, and was also estimated on datasets down-sampled to the size of the smallest sample. Repertoire overlap used strict matching of CDR3 nucleotide sequence, V gene and J gene, with Jaccard-based multidimensional scaling clustering. On average, about 730,000 unique TCRB clonotypes were obtained from thymus samples, compared with about 84,000 from blood samples.

The sample consisted of thymocytes. This clonotype originated in a girl less than two years old with a congenital heart defect. Donor details come from another sample of the same person, matched by shared clones.

The CDR3 reads CASSPTGDGYEQYF. The nucleotide sequence reads TGTGCCAGCAGTCCGACAGGGGACGGCTACGAGCAGTACTTC. The chain is made from TRBV27 and TRBJ2-7, and 8 junction bases match TRBD1. Relative to germline, V is missing 5 bases and J is missing 3 bases, with 6 bases of the junction outside any gene match. Based on the germline V gene (reference sequence), the CDR1 and CDR2 sequences are MNHEY and SMNVEV. CDR3 length: 14 amino acids, cysteine to phenylalanine. Only CDR3 DNA remains: 42 bases, in frame from the first base.